This TCR beta chain comes out of a study of cytomegalovirus exposure and HLA in healthy donors. Study results and caveats: Researchers reported in a later analysis that a missense DCLRE1C variant was tied to TCR beta V- and J-gene trimming. In vitro checks showed that a few CMV-associated chains really do target CMV antigens.

Comment on this clone: Its specificity is not known.

Use of 60 Vbeta and 13 Jbeta primers characterized the PCR. The assay was immunoSEQ multiplex PCR, and TCRdb's table has in-frame clones only and misses some. The data show roughly 97,000 clones, with roughly four fifths seen just once and more than 3% held by the top ten. V was clipped by 2 bases and J by 5 bases; unmatched bases: 8. The V gene's germline CDR1 is SGHNT and CDR2 YYREEE (reference sequence). This CDR3 is built from 15 residues. The sequencing sample was made of PBMCs. The chain links TRBV5-4 to TRBJ2-5, with 8 bases that match TRBD2. This TCR came from a man aged 40-50 years in good health and CMV-seronegative. The CDR3 reads CASSFPGGAEETQYF. In nucleotides, the CDR3 is TGTGCCAGCAGCTTCCCCGGGGGGGCTGAGGAGACCCAGTACTTC.